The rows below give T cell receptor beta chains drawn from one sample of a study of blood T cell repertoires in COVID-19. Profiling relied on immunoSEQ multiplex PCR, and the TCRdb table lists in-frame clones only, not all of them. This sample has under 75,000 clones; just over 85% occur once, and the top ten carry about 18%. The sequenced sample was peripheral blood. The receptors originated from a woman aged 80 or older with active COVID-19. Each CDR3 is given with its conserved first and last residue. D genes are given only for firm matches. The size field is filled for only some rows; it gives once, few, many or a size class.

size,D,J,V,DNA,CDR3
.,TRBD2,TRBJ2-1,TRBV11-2,TGTGCCAGCAGCCCGATAGCGGGGCGTAACAATGAGCAGTTCTTC,CASSPIAGRNNEQFF
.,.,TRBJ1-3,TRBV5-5,TGTGCCAGCAGCTTGGGGGCAGGGGCCGCTGGAAACACCATATATTTT,CASSLGAGAAGNTIYF
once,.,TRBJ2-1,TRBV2,TGTGCCAGCACTAGACTAGGGTACAATGAGCAGTTCTTC,CASTRLGYNEQFF
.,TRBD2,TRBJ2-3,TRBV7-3,TGTGCCAGCAGCTTAACACAACTAGCGGGTCCGCAGTATTTT,CASSLTQLAGPQYF
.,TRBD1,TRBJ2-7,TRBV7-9,TGTGCCAGCAGCCCCCGTTGGGGACAGGGGGCTAAAGAGCAGTACTTC,CASSPRWGQGAKEQYF
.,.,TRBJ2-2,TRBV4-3,TGCGCCAGCAGCCAAGAACTCCCCGGGGAGCTGTTTTTT,CASSQELPGELFF
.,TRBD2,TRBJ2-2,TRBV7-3,TGTGCCAGCAGCGTTCCGGGACTAGCGGGGGACACCGGGGAGCTGTTTTTT,CASSVPGLAGDTGELFF
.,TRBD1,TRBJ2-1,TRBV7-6,TGTGCCAGCAGCACTCCAGGGGGCTGGTCCACCTACAATGAGCAGTTCTTC,CASSTPGGWSTYNEQFF
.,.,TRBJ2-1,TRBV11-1,TGTGCCAGCAGCCCCCGGGGCTCCTACAATGAGCAGTTCTTC,CASSPRGSYNEQFF
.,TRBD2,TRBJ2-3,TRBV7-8,TGTGCCAGCATAGCGGGGGGCCGGGGCACAGATACGCAGTATTTT,CASIAGGRGTDTQYF
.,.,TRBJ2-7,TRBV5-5,TGTGCCAGCAGCTCAGGGGCACCTGGCTACGAGCAGTACTTC,CASSSGAPGYEQYF
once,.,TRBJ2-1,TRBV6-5,TGTGCCAGTCGACAGCCGCAGTACAATGAGCAGTTCTTC,CASRQPQYNEQFF
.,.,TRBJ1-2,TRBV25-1,TGTGCCAGCAGTGAATGGGGGGGTTTAAGCTATGGCTACACCTTC,CASSEWGGLSYGYTF
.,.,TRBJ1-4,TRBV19,TGTGCCAGTAGTATAGATCGGGAGGACAGTAAGTTGTTTTTT,CASSIDREDSKLFF
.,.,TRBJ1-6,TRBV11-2,TGTGCCAGCAGCTTAGAACCGGCGGCGGCACCCCTCCACTTT,CASSLEPAAAPLHF
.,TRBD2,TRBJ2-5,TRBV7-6,TGTGCCACCTCGAGAGGAAGCGGGGGGTACCAAGAGACCCAGTACTTC,CATSRGSGGYQETQYF
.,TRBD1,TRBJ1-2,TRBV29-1,TGCAGCGTTGAAGATAGGAGACAGGGCGACGGCTACACCTTC,CSVEDRRQGDGYTF
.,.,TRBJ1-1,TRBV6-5,TGTGCCAGCATCCCCCTTGGGCCGCGCACTGAAGCTTTCTTT,CASIPLGPRTEAFF
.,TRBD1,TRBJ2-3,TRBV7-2,TGTGCCAGCAGCTTAGGGTCTGGGGGGGACAGGGGAACAGATACGCAGTATTTT,CASSLGSGGDRGTDTQYF
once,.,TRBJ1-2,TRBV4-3,TGCGCCAGCAGCCCCGCCCCGAGGCAGGGCGGCTATGGCTACACCTTC,CASSPAPRQGGYGYTF
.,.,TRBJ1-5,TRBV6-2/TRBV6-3,TGTGCCAGCAGTTATTCGGGACACTCATCCTATAGCAATCAGCCCCAGCATTTT,CASSYSGHSSYSNQPQHF
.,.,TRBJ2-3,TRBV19,TGTGCCAGTAGGAACACCCTGACAGATACGCAGTATTTT,CASRNTLTDTQYF
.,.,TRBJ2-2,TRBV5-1,TGCGCCAGCAGCTTGATGGGCAGTACCGGGGAGCTGTTTTTT,CASSLMGSTGELFF
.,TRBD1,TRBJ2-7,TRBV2,TGTGCCAGCAGTTTTACCGGGACAGGGGGAGGCGAGCAGTACTTC,CASSFTGTGGGEQYF
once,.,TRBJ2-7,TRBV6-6,TGTGCCAGCAGGCCCGAGGTGCCTCCCTACGAGCAGTACTTC,CASRPEVPPYEQYF
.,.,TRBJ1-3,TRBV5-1,TGCGCCAGCAGCTTCCTATCCCATAGCTCTGGAAACACCATATATTTT,CASSFLSHSSGNTIYF
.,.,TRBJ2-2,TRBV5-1,TGCGCCAGCAGCTTGGAGGGGCACGGCGGGGAGCTGTTTTTT,CASSLEGHGGELFF
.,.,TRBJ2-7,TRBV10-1,TGCGCCAGCAGTGACGGCGGAGGGGAGCAGTACTTC,CASSDGGGEQYF
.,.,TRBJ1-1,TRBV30,TGTGCCTGGAGTGTCTCGACTGAAGCTTTCTTT,CAWSVSTEAFF
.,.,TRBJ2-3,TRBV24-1,TGTGCCACCAGTGATTCAAGGCTAGCCCAGTATTTT,CATSDSRLAQYF